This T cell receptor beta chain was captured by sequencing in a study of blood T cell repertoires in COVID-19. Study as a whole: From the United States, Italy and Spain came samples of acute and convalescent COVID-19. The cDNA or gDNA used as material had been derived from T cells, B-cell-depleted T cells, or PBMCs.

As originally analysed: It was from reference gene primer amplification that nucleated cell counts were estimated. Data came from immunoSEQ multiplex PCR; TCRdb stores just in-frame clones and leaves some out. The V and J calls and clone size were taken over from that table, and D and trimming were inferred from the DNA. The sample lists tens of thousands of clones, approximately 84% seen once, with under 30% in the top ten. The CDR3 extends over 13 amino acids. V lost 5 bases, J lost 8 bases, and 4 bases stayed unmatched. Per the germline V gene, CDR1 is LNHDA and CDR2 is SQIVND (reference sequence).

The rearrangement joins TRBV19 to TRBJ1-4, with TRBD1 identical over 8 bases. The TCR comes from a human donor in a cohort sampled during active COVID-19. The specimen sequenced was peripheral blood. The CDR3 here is CASSRTGREKLFF. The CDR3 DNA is TGTGCCAGTAGTCGGACAGGGAGGGAAAAACTGTTTTTT. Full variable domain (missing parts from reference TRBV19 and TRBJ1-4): DGGITQSPKYLFRKEGQNVTLSCEQNLNHDAMYWYRQDPGQGLRLIYYSQIVNDFQKGDIAEGYSVSREKKESFPLTVTSAQKNPTAFYLCASSRTGREKLFFGSGTQLSVL.